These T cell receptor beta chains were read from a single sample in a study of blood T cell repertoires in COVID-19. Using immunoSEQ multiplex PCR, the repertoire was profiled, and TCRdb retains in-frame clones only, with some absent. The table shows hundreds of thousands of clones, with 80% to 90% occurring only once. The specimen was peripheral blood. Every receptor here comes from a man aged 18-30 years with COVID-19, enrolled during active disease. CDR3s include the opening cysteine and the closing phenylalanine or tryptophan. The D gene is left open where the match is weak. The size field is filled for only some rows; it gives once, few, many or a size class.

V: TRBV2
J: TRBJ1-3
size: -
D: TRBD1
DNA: TGTGCCAGCGGCTACGCCGGGGGGGACAGACTCTACTCTGGAAACACCATATATTTT
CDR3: CASGYAGGDRLYSGNTIYF

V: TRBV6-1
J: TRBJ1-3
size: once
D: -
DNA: TGTGCCAGCAGTGAGAACGAGGGAAACACCATATATTTT
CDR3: CASSENEGNTIYF

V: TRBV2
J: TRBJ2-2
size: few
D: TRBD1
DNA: TGTGCCAGCAGGGGACAGCGAAGGACCGGGGAGCTGTTTTTT
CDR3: CASRGQRRTGELFF

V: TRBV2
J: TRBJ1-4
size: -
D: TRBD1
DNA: TGTGCCAGCAGGTTGGGGACAGGGCGGGGTAATGAAAAACTGTTTTTT
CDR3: CASRLGTGRGNEKLFF

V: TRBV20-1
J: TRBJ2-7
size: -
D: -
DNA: TGCAGTGCTAGACTTGCCTACGAGCAGTACTTC
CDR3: CSARLAYEQYF

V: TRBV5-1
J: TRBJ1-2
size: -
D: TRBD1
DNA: TGCGCCAGCAGTCCTTCGACAGGGGGCGGTTGGGGCTACACCTTC
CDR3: CASSPSTGGGWGYTF

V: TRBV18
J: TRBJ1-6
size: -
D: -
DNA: TGTGCCAGCTCACCACCCCCCGGGGATCGGAGCTCCTATAATTCACCCCTCCACTTT
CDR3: CASSPPPGDRSSYNSPLHF

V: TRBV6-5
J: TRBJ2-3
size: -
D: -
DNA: TGTGCCAGCAGTTACTCGTCCATGGCCCCAGATACGCAGTATTTT
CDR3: CASSYSSMAPDTQYF

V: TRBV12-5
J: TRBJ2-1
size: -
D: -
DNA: TGTGCTAGTGGTTTCTTCCCGGTTTCCTACAATGAGCAGTTCTTC
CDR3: CASGFFPVSYNEQFF

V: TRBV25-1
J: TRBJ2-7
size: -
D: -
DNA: TGTGCCAGCAGTGCGTTTACCCCTAACTTC
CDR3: CASSAFTPNF

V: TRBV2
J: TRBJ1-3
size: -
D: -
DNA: TGTGCCAGCAGTGATTTGGCAGGGGTTGGAAACACCATATATTTT
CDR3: CASSDLAGVGNTIYF

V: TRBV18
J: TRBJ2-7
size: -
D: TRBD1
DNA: TGTGCCAGCTCCCCAGACAGGGGGCAAATCTACGAGCAGTACTTC
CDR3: CASSPDRGQIYEQYF

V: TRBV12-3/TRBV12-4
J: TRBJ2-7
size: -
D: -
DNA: TGTGCCAGCAGTTTAGCAGGGGTCGAGCAGTACTTC
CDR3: CASSLAGVEQYF

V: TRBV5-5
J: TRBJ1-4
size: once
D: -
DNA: TGTGCCAGCAGCGCACAAGAAAATGAAAAACTGTTTTTT
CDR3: CASSAQENEKLFF

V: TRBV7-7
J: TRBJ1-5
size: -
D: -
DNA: TGTGCCAGCAGCTCGAGGGGACGGGGGTATAGCAATCAGCCCCAGCATTTT
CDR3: CASSSRGRGYSNQPQHF

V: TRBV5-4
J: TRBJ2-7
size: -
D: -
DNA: TGTGCCAGCAGCTCATACAGTCGGGGTTACGAGCAGTACTTC
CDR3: CASSSYSRGYEQYF

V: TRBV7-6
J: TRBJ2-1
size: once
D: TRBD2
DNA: TGTGCCAGCAGCTTAGGCGGACCCAGCGGGAGTCGGTACAATGAGCAGTTCTTC
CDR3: CASSLGGPSGSRYNEQFF

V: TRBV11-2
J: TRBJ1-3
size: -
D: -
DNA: TGTGCCAGCAGCTTCCCAGGGACTGGAAACACCATATATTTT
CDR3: CASSFPGTGNTIYF

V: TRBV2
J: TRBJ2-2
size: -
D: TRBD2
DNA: TGTGCCAGCAGTGATCTCCAGCTAGCGGGTACCGGGGAGCTGTTTTTT
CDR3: CASSDLQLAGTGELFF

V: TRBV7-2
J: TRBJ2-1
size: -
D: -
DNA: TGTGCCAGCAGCTTAGTCGGGTTCCCCTACAATGAGCAGTTCTTC
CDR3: CASSLVGFPYNEQFF

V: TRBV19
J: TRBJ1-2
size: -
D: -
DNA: TGTGCCAGTAGTATCCATCCAAACTATGGCTACACCTTC
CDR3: CASSIHPNYGYTF

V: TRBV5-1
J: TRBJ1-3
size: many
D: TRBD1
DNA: TGCGCCAGCAGCTCCGGGGACAGCCCAAACTCTGGAAACACCATATATTTT
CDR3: CASSSGDSPNSGNTIYF

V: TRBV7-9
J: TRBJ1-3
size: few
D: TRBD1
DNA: TGTGCCAGCAGCTTAAGGCAGGGGGCGGACACCATATATTTT
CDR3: CASSLRQGADTIYF

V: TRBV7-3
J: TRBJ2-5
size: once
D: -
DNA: TGTGCCAGCAGCTTGGGACTCACGCGGGGAGAGACCCAGTACTTC
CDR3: CASSLGLTRGETQYF

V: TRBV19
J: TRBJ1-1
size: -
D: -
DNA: TGTGCCAGTAGTATGACTGTGAACACTGAAGCTTTCTTT
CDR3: CASSMTVNTEAFF

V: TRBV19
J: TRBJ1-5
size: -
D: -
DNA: TGTGCCAGTAGTATACTGGGAGGCCAGCCCCAGCATTTT
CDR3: CASSILGGQPQHF

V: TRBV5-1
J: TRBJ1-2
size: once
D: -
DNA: TGCGCCAGCAGCTTGAGGTCGGGTGAGGGCTATGGCTACACCTTC
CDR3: CASSLRSGEGYGYTF

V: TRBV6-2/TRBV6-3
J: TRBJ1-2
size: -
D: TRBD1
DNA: TGTGCCAGCAGCAACAGGGGGTCCCACTATGGCTACACCTTC
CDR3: CASSNRGSHYGYTF

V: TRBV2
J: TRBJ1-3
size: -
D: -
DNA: TGTGCCAGCAGTGGGTCGGGGACTGGAAACACCATATATTTT
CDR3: CASSGSGTGNTIYF

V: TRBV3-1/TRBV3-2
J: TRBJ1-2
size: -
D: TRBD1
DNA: TGTGCCAGCAGCCACATGACAGGGGGCAGGCCAGGGGCTAACTATGGCTACACCTTC
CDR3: CASSHMTGGRPGANYGYTF

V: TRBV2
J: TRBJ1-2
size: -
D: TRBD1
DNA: TGTGCCAGCACAGGACAGGCTCGCCATGGCTACACCTTC
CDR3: CASTGQARHGYTF

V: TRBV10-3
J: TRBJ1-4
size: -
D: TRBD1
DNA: TGTGCCATCATTCCCCGGGACAGGGTAGATGAAAAACTGTTTTTT
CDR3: CAIIPRDRVDEKLFF

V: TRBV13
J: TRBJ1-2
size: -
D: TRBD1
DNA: TGTGCCAGCAGCTTACGACCTCTTACTCGGACAGGGGGCGCCCCTAACTATGGCTACACCTTC
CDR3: CASSLRPLTRTGGAPNYGYTF

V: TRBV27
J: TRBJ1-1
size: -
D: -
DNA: TGTGCCAGCAGTTGGGGGCAGGCGATGAACACTGAAGCTTTCTTT
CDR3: CASSWGQAMNTEAFF

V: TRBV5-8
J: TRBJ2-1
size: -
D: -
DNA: TGTGCCAGCAGCTTCACTAGGTCCTACAATGAGCAGTTCTTC
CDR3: CASSFTRSYNEQFF

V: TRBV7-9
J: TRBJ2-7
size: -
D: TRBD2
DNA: TGTGCCAGCAGCTTGGGAGGGCCCCCTCTCTACGAGCAGTACTTC
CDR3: CASSLGGPPLYEQYF

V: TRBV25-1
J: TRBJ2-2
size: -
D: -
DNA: TGTGCCAGCAGTGAAGGCGAGGCCGGGGAGCTGTTTTTT
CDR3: CASSEGEAGELFF

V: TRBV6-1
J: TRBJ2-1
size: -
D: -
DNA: TGTGCCAGCAGTGAGGGCCGGGAGCAGTTCTTC
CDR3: CASSEGREQFF

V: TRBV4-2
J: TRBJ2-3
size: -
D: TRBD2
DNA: TGTGCCAGCAGCCCCAGGACTAGCGGGGGAAGCACAGATACGCAGTATTTT
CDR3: CASSPRTSGGSTDTQYF

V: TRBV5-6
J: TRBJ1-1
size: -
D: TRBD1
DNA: TGTGCCAGCGGGTTGACAGGGGAAACTGAAGCTTTCTTT
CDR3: CASGLTGETEAFF

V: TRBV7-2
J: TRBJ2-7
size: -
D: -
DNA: TGTGCCAGCAGTCGGGACTCTTCCTACGAGCAGTACTTC
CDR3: CASSRDSSYEQYF

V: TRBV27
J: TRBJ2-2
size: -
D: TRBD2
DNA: TGTGCCAGCAGTTTATTGGCGGGGGGGCTTGCCGGGGAGCTGTTTTTT
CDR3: CASSLLAGGLAGELFF

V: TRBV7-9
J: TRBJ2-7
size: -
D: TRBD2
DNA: TGTGCCAGCAGCTCGACCTTGACTAGCTACTACGAGCAGTACTTC
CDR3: CASSSTLTSYYEQYF

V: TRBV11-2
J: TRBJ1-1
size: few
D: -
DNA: TGTGCCAGCAGCTTTAGCCAGGGGATCGACACTGAAGCTTTCTTT
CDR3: CASSFSQGIDTEAFF

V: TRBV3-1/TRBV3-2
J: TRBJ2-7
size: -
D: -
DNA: TGTGCCAGCAGCCCAGGCCGAGCGGACGGATCCTACGAGCAGTACTTC
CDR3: CASSPGRADGSYEQYF

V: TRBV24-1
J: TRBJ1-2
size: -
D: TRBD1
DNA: TGTGCCACCAGCGTTAGGGACAGGCGGTCCTATGGCTACACCTTC
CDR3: CATSVRDRRSYGYTF

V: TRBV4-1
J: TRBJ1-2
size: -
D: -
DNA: TGCGCCAGCAGCCAAGGACAGCGCACCCCGTATGGCTACACCTTC
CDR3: CASSQGQRTPYGYTF

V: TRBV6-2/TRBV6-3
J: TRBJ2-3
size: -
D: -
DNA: TGTGCCAGCAGTTACGAGTACCACCCCACAGATACGCAGTATTTT
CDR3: CASSYEYHPTDTQYF

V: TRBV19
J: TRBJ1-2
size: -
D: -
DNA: TGTGCCAGTACCCTTACAGGGCCCCCCTATGGCTACACCTTC
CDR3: CASTLTGPPYGYTF